The clone carrying this T cell receptor (beta chain) was seen more than once but under ten times. As yet, its antigen is unknown. The junction shows a germline mismatch at one end, possibly a read error. Researchers ran the PCR with 60 Vbeta and 13 Jbeta primers. Sequenced by immunoSEQ multiplex PCR; TCRdb stores in-frame clones only, minus some. The table includes approximately 140,000 clones, about 83% detected once. The sample originates from a study of cytomegalovirus exposure and HLA in healthy donors. Germline assignment: CDR1 SGHTA and CDR2 FQGNSA. CDR3 size: 15 residues. Regarding the study as a whole: According to an earlier analysis, most TCR beta V segments yielded productive rearrangements about 87% or about 30% of the time. Across HLA loci, a later analysis found differing TCR association rates, with DRB1 most and HLA-C fewest.

Source material: PBMCs. The chain couples TRBV7-2 to TRBJ2-4; D possibly corresponds to TRBD1 (6 bases). This receptor was taken from a man aged 35 to 55 in good health and CMV-seropositive. CDR3 sequence (DNA): TGTGCCAGCAGCTCCCCCGGGAAAGGGGGAAACAGTCAGTACTTC. Translation gives CASSSPGKGGNSQYF.